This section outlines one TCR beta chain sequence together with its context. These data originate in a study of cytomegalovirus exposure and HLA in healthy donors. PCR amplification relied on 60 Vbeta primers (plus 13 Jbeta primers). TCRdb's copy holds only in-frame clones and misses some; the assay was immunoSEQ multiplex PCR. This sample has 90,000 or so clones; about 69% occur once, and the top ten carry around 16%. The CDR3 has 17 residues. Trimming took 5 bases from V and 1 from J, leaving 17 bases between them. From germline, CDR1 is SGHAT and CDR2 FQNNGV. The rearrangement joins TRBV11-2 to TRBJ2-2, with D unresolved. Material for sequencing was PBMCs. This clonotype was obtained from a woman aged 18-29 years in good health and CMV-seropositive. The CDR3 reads CASSLRGSPLNTGELFF. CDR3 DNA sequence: TGTGCCAGCAGCCTCCGAGGTAGTCCCTTGAACACCGGGGAGCTGTTTTTT.